This TCR beta chain was sequenced for a study of CD8+CD57+ T cells in acquired aplastic anemia (dated by TCRdb to the late 2010s). For the study in its entirety: A mean of around 3 ug of DNA, ranging from roughly 0.19 to 27.4 ug, was extracted from sorted CD4+ and CD8+ cells. CD8+CD57+ expansion was defined as a frequency above the mean frequency observed in healthy subjects.

Points the paper makes about the study in general: Although 25 to 30 CD8+ CDR3 sequences were shared by patients and controls, these sequences appeared highly expressed in patients and within the immunodominant clones of patients. No significant difference in CD8+ Simpson's diversity was found between patients and healthy controls (P=0.060).

This clonotype occurred once. Its antigen target is currently unknown. No base qualities exist here, and no much larger clone lies one base off it. A lone read is weak support. Patients chosen for sequencing had shown expansion of CD8+CD57+ cells by flow cytometry. Every patient had severe acquired aplastic anemia, diagnosed using the International Study of Aplastic Anemia and Agranulocytosis and Camitta criteria. At the time blood was sampled, none of the patients had received any therapy. The study deep-sequenced TCR repertoires of sorted CD4+ and CD8+ blood T cells from severe aplastic anemia patients and healthy subjects. Patients were enrolled in the USA under clinicaltrials.gov protocols 00001620, 01623167, 00001397, 00071045, 00081523 and 00961064. Ficoll-Paque density gradient centrifugation was used to isolate peripheral blood mononuclear cells. CD4+ and CD8+ T cells were sorted by FACS or magnetic beads before DNA extraction.

The CDR3 contains 13 residues, cysteine and phenylalanine counted. Only CDR3 DNA is held: 39 bases, read in frame from base 1. V gives up 5 bases and J gives up 2 bases, and the segment between their germline ends measures 13 bases. For CDR1 and CDR2, the germline V gene (reference sequence) lists DFQATT and SNEGSKA. TCR beta VDJ combination and CDR3 sequence profiling used genomic DNA as the template. An Illumina HiSeq 2000 was used for TCR repertoire sequencing. From the authors' description of their analysis: TRBV/TRBJ rearrangement plots, CDR3 size and DJ length profiles, and Simpson's diversity index were used to evaluate the repertoires. The most abundant DNA sequence in the deep sequencing data was defined as the immunodominant clone. CDR3 amino acid sequences were checked for sharing across subjects and were also compared against the VDJdb database and published repertoires. Using fastp trimming at Q25 and MiXCR clonotype assembly, TCRdb reanalyzed the public sequencing data and kept in-frame beta chains. Each CDR3 protein gets just one entry, which takes the most common genes and DNA from the rows behind it. These V and J calls rely on TCRdb rather than the paper's analysis. This sample has around 200,000 distinct CDR3 sequences in its table, and roughly 63% of those were observed once. The top ten clones comprise approximately 40% of the sample.

Specimen: sorted CD4+, CD8+, or CD8+CD57+ T cells (not recorded which) from PBMCs. The chain is made from TRBV20-1 and TRBJ2-7; D gene: possibly TRBD1, on 6 matching bases. The TCR was taken from a human donor with aplastic anemia. Here the CDR3 is given as CSAARTEPYEQYF. The DNA reads as follows: TGCAGTGCTGCCAGGACAGAACCCTACGAGCAGTACTTC.